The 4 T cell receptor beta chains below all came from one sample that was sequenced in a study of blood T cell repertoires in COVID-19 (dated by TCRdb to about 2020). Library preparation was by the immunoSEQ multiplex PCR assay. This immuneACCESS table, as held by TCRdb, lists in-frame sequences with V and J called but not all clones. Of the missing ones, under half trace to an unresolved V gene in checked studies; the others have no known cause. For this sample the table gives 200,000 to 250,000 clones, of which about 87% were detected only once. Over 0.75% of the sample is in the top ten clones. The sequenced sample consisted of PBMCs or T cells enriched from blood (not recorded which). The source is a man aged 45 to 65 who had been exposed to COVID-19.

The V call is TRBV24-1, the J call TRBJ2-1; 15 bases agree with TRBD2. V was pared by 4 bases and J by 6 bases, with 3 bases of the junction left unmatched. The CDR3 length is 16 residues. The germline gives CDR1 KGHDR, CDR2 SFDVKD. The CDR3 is CATSEWTSGRANEQFF. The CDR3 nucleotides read TGTGCCACCAGTGAGTGGACTAGCGGGAGGGCCAATGAGCAGTTCTTC.

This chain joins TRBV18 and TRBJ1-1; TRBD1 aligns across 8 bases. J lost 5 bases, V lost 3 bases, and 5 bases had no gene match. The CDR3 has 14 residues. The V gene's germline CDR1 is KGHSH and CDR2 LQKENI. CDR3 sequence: CASSPDRGGTEAFF. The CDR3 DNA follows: TGTGCCAGCTCACCTGACAGGGGAGGAACTGAAGCTTTCTTT.

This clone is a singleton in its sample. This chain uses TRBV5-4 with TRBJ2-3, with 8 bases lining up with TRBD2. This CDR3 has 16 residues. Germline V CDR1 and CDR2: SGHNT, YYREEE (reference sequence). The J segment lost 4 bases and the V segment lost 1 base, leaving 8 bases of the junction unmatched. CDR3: CASSLFTGGSPDTQYF. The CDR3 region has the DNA TGTGCCAGCAGCTTGTTTACGGGGGGGAGCCCAGATACGCAGTATTTT.

In DNA, the CDR3 is TGCGCCAGCAGCCAAGAAGGGGCAGCCACCTACGAGCAGTACGTC. Translating gives CASSQEGAATYEQYV. V is TRBV4-1 and J is TRBJ2-7, with D tentatively TRBD1 (5 bases). Trimming removed 0 bases from V and 2 bases from J, with 11 bases in between. Germline CDR1 MGHRA, CDR2 YSYEKL. This CDR3 region has 15 residues.